The 8 T cell receptor beta chains presented below share a single source sample, sequenced in a study of OX40 agonist ivuxolimab in advanced cancers. The repertoire was sequenced with immunoSEQ multiplex PCR; TCRdb's copy has only in-frame clones and lacks some. The sample contains some 40,000 clones, around four fifths of which appear only once. The sample here was CD4+ or CD8+ T cells sorted from blood, taken in a trial of the OX40 agonist ivuxolimab. The receptor source for this set is an adult with an advanced solid tumor such as melanoma, head and neck, liver or kidney cancer.

The chain employs TRBV6-6 and TRBJ1-3, with D perhaps matching TRBD1 (5 bases). The CDR3 has 15 residues. The germline V and J ends were trimmed by 4 bases and 5 bases, with 15 bases remaining between them. Germline V gene lookup returns CDR1 MNHNY and CDR2 SVGAGI (reference sequence). The CDR3 protein is CASSLGWQGRNTIYF. The CDR3 DNA reads as TGTGCCAGCAGTTTAGGGTGGCAGGGAAGAAACACCATATATTTT.

V gene TRBV19 combines with J gene TRBJ2-2; perhaps TRBD2 as D (5 bases). CDR1 and CDR2 (germline): LNHDA, SQIVND (reference sequence). V gave up 8 bases and J gave up 0 bases, with 19 bases separating them. This CDR3 comprises 17 residues. The CDR3 protein is CASGSRRTQANTGELFF. The CDR3 region has the DNA TGTGCCAGTGGGTCGCGGAGGACCCAGGCGAACACCGGGGAGCTGTTTTTT. Full variable domain (rest looked up from reference TRBV19 and TRBJ2-2): DGGITQSPKYLFRKEGQNVTLSCEQNLNHDAMYWYRQDPGQGLRLIYYSQIVNDFQKGDIAEGYSVSREKKESFPLTVTSAQKNPTAFYLCASGSRRTQANTGELFFGEGSRLTVL.

The chain joins TRBV6-1 to TRBJ1-5, with 9 bases lining up with TRBD1. The CDR3 runs to 20 residues. The V and J ends lost 0 bases and 0 bases, in that order; junction bases with no gene match: 12. The V gene's germline CDR1 is MNHNS and CDR2 SASEGT. Here the CDR3 reads CASSEASPGTGPYSNQPQHF. The CDR3 region has the DNA TGTGCCAGCAGTGAAGCGAGTCCCGGGACAGGGCCTTATAGCAATCAGCCCCAGCATTTT.

This clone was recorded a few times. V usage is TRBV6-6 and J usage is TRBJ1-5; no firm D call. CDR3 length: 13 amino acids. Germline V gene data show CDR1 as MNHNY and CDR2 as SVGAGI (reference sequence). Trimming shortened V by 2 bases and J by 5 bases, and 7 bases separated the two germline ends. Here the CDR3 reads CASSYRTDQPQHF. CDR3 bases: TGTGCCAGCAGTTACAGAACTGATCAGCCCCAGCATTTT.

The chain recombines TRBV28 with TRBJ2-6; D unclear. The CDR3 loop spans 16 amino acids. Trimming took 5 bases from V and 4 from J, leaving 15 bases between them. CDR1 is MDHEN and CDR2 is SYDVKM in the germline V gene. As DNA, the CDR3 is TGTGCCAGCAGTGTACCCCAAGGAACCGGGGCCAACGTCCTGACTTTC. Translation gives CASSVPQGTGANVLTF.

V and J are TRBV11-1 and TRBJ2-7; D call uncertain. The V end lost 5 bases, the J end lost 0 bases, and 8 bases lay between the germline ends. Germline V gene lookup returns CDR1 SGHAT and CDR2 FQDESV (reference sequence). This CDR3 has 13 residues. The CDR3 nucleotides read TGTGCCAGCAGCGGGCGGAGCTCCTACGAGCAGTACTTC. Protein sequence: CASSGRSSYEQYF.

CDR3 nucleotide sequence: TGTGCCAGCAGATGGGACGGAAATCAGCCCCAGCATTTT. Translated: CASRWDGNQPQHF. This chain uses TRBV2 with TRBJ1-5; perhaps TRBD1 as D (5 bases). V shed 6 bases and J shed 4 bases, with 10 bases lying between them. The CDR3 consists of 13 residues. The germline CDR1 and CDR2 sequences are SNHLY and FYNNEI.

This chain connects TRBV28 to TRBJ2-7; TRBD2 matches 9 bases. After removal of 10 bases from V and 0 bases from J, the junction contained 7 bases not matched to a gene. This CDR3 has 14 residues. Germline V gene sequence: CDR1 MDHEN, CDR2 SYDVKM. The CDR3 is CATSSGASSYEQYF. CDR3 in DNA: TGTGCCACCTCTAGCGGGGCCAGCTCCTACGAGCAGTACTTC.